This T cell receptor beta chain came from a study of post-analysis software for immune sequencing data. Looked up from germline, CDR1 is SNHLY and CDR2 is FYNNEI. This CDR3 spans 13 amino acids. This clonotype was seen more than once but under ten times. Its antigen remains unknown. One end of the junction is discordant with germline, which a read error may explain. Study-wide results and caveats: Higher frequency in patients than in controls was seen for about five TRBV segments, with TRBV5-6, TRBV5-1 and TRBV20-1 among them.

Presence of unique molecular identifiers characterized the TCR beta cDNA libraries. TCRdb re-analysed the PCR reads in MiXCR, keeping a single row per CDR3 protein. The sample has 700,000 to 800,000 distinct CDR3 sequences; 25% to 30% are singletons. The source is a girl aged 5-17 years with multiple sclerosis. Material for sequencing was blood. The rearrangement joins TRBV2 to TRBJ2-3; D possibly uses TRBD1 or TRBD2 (6 bases each). CDR3 coding DNA: TGTGCCAGTAGTGAGGGGGGCGCGGATACGCAGTATTTT. Its translation is CASSEGGADTQYF.